One TCR beta chain is described in this entry. The target antigen is unknown. The data belong to a study of shared clonotypes between healthy human individuals. Study-level background: Per donor, three plates held CD4 naive cells, three held CD4 memory, two held CD8 naive and one held CD8 memory. General observations from the study: Roughly 4.6% of naive CD4 clonotypes were common to a few donors.

In the source study's methods: There were no quality scores in the junction-only immunoSEQ sequences, so filtering differed. Profiled with immunoSEQ multiplex PCR; TCRdb holds only in-frame clones, not every one. V, J and clone size are taken as reported in that table, and D and trimming were inferred from the DNA itself. The sample carries roughly 2.2 million clones, 85% to 95% recorded once. Naive CD45RA+ and memory CD45RA-negative subsets were split from CD4+ cells. V lost 2 bases and J lost 6, with 17 bases in between. Germline V gene lookup returns CDR1 SGHRS and CDR2 YFSETQ. The CDR3 has 16 residues.

The sample taken for sequencing was naive CD4+ T cells from PBMCs. The sample's subset: CD45RA+ positively selected. The genes are TRBV5-1 and TRBJ1-4; the D gene is possibly TRBD1 (6 bases). This TCR was sampled from a man aged 18 to 29 in good health. Some clones in this sample may be carry-over from other donors' samples. As DNA, the CDR3 is TGCGCCAGCAGCTTATTTGGTACGGGGGGCTATGAAAAACTGTTTTTT. Encoded protein: CASSLFGTGGYEKLFF. Based on the CDR3 plus reference TRBV5-1 and TRBJ1-4, the full variable domain is KAGVTQTPRYLIKTRGQQVTLSCSPISGHRSVSWYQQTPGQGLQFLFEYFSETQRNKGNFPGRFSGRQFSNSRSEMNVSTLELGDSALYLCASSLFGTGGYEKLFFGSGTQLSVL.